This TCR beta chain derives from a study of T cell responses to AZD1222 COVID-19 vaccine. Study-level results: At study baseline, merely several AZD1222 recipients were seropositive. The sample set comprised mostly white British donors with more females, and clonal diversity was possibly underestimated.

On this clone itself: The antigen is not known.

Here immunoSEQ multiplex PCR was the method, and the copy in TCRdb shows in-frame clones only, minus some. Among more than 100,000 clones listed, approximately 94% were seen once. This TCR derives from an adult who received the AZD1222 COVID-19 vaccine. The source was peripheral blood, collected 28 days after the second AZD1222 dose.

The CDR3 sequence is CASSLKRLEETQYF. In DNA, the CDR3 is TGTGCCAGCAGCTTAAAACGACTAGAAGAGACCCAGTACTTC. This chain uses TRBV7-8 with TRBJ2-5, with D perhaps matching TRBD2 (6 bases). This CDR3 comprises 14 residues. CDR1 is SGHVS and CDR2 is FQNEAQ in the germline V gene. V lost 2 bases to trimming and J lost 3 bases, with 10 bases between them. Variable domain in full (rest from reference TRBV7-8 and TRBJ2-5): GAGVSQSPRYKVAKRGQDVALRCDPISGHVSLFWYQQALGQGPEFLTYFQNEAQLDKSGLPSDRFFAERPEGSVSTLKIQRTQQEDSAVYLCASSLKRLEETQYFGPGTRLLVL.